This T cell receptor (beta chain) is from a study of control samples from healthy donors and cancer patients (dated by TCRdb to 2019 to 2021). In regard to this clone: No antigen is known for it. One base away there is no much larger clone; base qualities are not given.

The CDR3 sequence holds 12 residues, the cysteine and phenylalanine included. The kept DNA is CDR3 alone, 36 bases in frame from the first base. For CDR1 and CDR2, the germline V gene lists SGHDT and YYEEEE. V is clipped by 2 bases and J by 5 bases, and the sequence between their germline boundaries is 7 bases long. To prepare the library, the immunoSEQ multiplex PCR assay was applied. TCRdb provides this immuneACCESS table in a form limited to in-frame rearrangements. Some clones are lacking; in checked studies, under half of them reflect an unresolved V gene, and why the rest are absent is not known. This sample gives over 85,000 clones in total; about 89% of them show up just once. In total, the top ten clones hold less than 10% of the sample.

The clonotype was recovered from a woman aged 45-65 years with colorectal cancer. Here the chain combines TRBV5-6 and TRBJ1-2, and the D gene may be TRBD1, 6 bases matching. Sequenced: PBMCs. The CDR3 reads CASSFTGYGYTF. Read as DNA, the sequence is TGTGCCAGCAGCTTTACAGGGTATGGCTACACCTTC. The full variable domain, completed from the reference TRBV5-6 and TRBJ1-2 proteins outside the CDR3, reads DAGVTQSPTHLIKTRGQQVTLRCSPKSGHDTVSWYQQALGQGPQFIFQYYEEEERQRGNFPDRFSGHQFPNYSSELNVNALLLGDSALYLCASSFTGYGYTFGSGTRLTVV.